This is a list of T cell receptor beta chains from one sample in a study of human T cells and chemical hapten exposure. TCRdb used MiXCR to reprocess the RACE reads, holding one entry per CDR3 protein. The sample consists of 30,000 to 40,000 distinct CDR3 sequences, more than 9.5% of them appearing once. Sequenced here: whole blood, sampled in connection with sensitization to the hapten diphenylcyclopropenone (DPC). These receptors all come from a middle-aged woman with alopecia areata. Some clones in this sample may be carry-over from other donors' samples. Each CDR3 is given with its conserved first and last residue. D genes are given only for firm matches. Size is stated for part of the rows, as once, few or many counts, or as a class when the clone is expanded.

.	TRBV24-1	.	TRBJ1-4	TGTGCCACCAGTGATTCGGGGACGAATGAAAAACTGTTTTTT	CATSDSGTNEKLFF
TRBD1	TRBV28	.	TRBJ1-5	TGTGTCAGCATCAGAGGGACAGGGATTCAGCCCCAGCATTTT	CVSIRGTGIQPQHF
.	TRBV28	.	TRBJ2-3	TGTGCCAGCAGCACTAGCACTAGCACAGATACGCAGTATTTT	CASSTSTSTDTQYF
.	TRBV5-1	few	TRBJ2-3	TGCGCCAGCAGCTCGTCTCTGCCTGCAGATACGCAGTATTTT	CASSSSLPADTQYF
TRBD2	TRBV12-5	.	TRBJ2-2	TGTGCTAGTGGCCAGGGACTAGGTCTCGGGGGGGAGCTGTTTTTT	CASGQGLGLGGELFF
TRBD1	TRBV18	few	TRBJ2-4	TGTGCCAGCTCACTCTGGGGACAGCCTTTAGCCAAAAACATTCAGTACTTC	CASSLWGQPLAKNIQYF
TRBD1	TRBV6-2/TRBV6-3	few	TRBJ1-5	TGTGCCAGCAGGACGGGACAGGGAATTTTCCAGCCCCAGCATTTT	CASRTGQGIFQPQHF
.	TRBV2	few	TRBJ1-1	TGTGCCAGCAGTGAGGGATACACTGAAGCTTTCTTT	CASSEGYTEAFF
TRBD2	TRBV4-1	few	TRBJ2-1	TGCGCCAGCAGCCACTCGGGGACTAGCAAATTCTTC	CASSHSGTSKFF
TRBD1	TRBV10-3	.	TRBJ2-7	TGTGCCATCAGTGAACGCAGGGGGCCCTACGAGCAGTACTTC	CAISERRGPYEQYF
TRBD1	TRBV5-6	many	TRBJ1-2	TGTGCCAGCAGACCCACCACAGGGGACTATGGCTACACCTTC	CASRPTTGDYGYTF
TRBD1	TRBV4-2	many	TRBJ1-5	TGTGCCAGCAGACCATCGGGACAGGGGTCAGCCCAGCATTTT	CASRPSGQGSAQHF
TRBD1	TRBV15	few	TRBJ1-5	TGTGCCACTCGGGGGACAGAGGATAATCAGCCCCAGCATTTT	CATRGTEDNQPQHF
.	TRBV29-1	many	TRBJ2-3	TGCAGCGTTGCGCCTGGCCCCTATTTT	CSVAPGPYF
.	TRBV28	many	TRBJ1-5	TGTGCCAGCAGTTTCCAGGGTCGGGGCAATCAGCCCCAGCATTTT	CASSFQGRGNQPQHF
TRBD1	TRBV11-2	.	TRBJ2-1	TGTGCCAGCAGCTTCAGGGGGCGAGGCAATGAGCAGTTCTTC	CASSFRGRGNEQFF
.	TRBV29-1	.	TRBJ2-5	TGCAGCGGGCAGCTCCAAGAGACCCAGTACTTC	CSGQLQETQYF
.	TRBV2	many	TRBJ1-2	TGTGCCAGCGGGGGAGACTATGGCTACACCTTC	CASGGDYGYTF
.	TRBV2	few	TRBJ2-7	TGTGCCAGCACCCCGGGGGTCCTCGTTTCCTACGAGCAGTACTTC	CASTPGVLVSYEQYF
.	TRBV7-8	.	TRBJ2-3	TGTGCCAGCAGCTTCCTGGAGTCTGCGCAGTATTTT	CASSFLESAQYF
TRBD1	TRBV28	.	TRBJ1-3	TGTGCCACAGTCAGGGGGCCATTAGGAAACACCATATATTTT	CATVRGPLGNTIYF
.	TRBV7-8	few	TRBJ1-2	TGTGCCAGCAGCCCAAGACAATATGGCTACACCTTC	CASSPRQYGYTF
.	TRBV15	.	TRBJ2-5	TGTGCCACCAGCAGGTCCCCAGCTGGGACCCAAGAGACCCAGTACTTC	CATSRSPAGTQETQYF
.	TRBV30	few	TRBJ2-1	TGTGCCTGGAGTACGGGACATGCGGGAAATGAGCAGTTCTTC	CAWSTGHAGNEQFF
TRBD1	TRBV14	many	TRBJ1-6	TGTGCCAGCAGCCCGACAGGGGACGGCTATAATTCACCCCTCCACTTT	CASSPTGDGYNSPLHF
.	TRBV4-3	.	TRBJ1-2	TGCGCCAGCAGCCAAGGCCGAGGGGCAGGATATGGCTACACCTTC	CASSQGRGAGYGYTF
TRBD1	TRBV27	.	TRBJ1-5	TGTGCCAGCAGCCGGGACAGGGGGCCTTCGAATCAGCCCCAGCATTTT	CASSRDRGPSNQPQHF
TRBD1	TRBV11-3	few	TRBJ2-5	TGTGCCAGCAGCCCCGGGACAGGTGTCCTTTCGGAGACCCAGTACTTC	CASSPGTGVLSETQYF
.	TRBV7-9	many	TRBJ2-5	TGTGCCAGCAGCTTTGCCTCCCCGGGGACCCAGTACTTC	CASSFASPGTQYF
.	TRBV3-1	few	TRBJ2-2	TGTGCCAGCAGCCAAGTAGGGATCGGGGAGCTGTTTTTT	CASSQVGIGELFF
.	TRBV5-4	many	TRBJ2-1	TGTGCCAGCAGCTTGGCTAGTGAGCAGTTCTTC	CASSLASEQFF
.	TRBV20-1	few	TRBJ1-4	TGCAGTGCTAGAACCCTCCGGGTTCATGAAAAACTGTTTTTT	CSARTLRVHEKLFF
.	TRBV29-1	many	TRBJ2-5	TGCAGCGTTGAAGATGAAGGAGATCAAGAGACCCAGTACTTC	CSVEDEGDQETQYF
.	TRBV29-1	many	TRBJ2-3	TGCAGCGCAGATACGCAGTATTTT	CSADTQYF
TRBD2	TRBV20-1	few	TRBJ2-1	TGCAGTGCTAGAGGGTACAGCGGGAGGACCAATGAGCAGTTCTTC	CSARGYSGRTNEQFF
TRBD2	TRBV12-3/TRBV12-4	few	TRBJ2-3	TGTGCCAGCAGACGGACTAGTGGCACAGATACGCAGTATTTT	CASRRTSGTDTQYF
TRBD1	TRBV7-7	many	TRBJ2-1	TGTGCCAGCAGCGGCGACAGGGCAAATGAGCAGTTCTTC	CASSGDRANEQFF
TRBD2	TRBV18	many	TRBJ2-7	TGTGCCAGCTCACCATCTCCCAGCGGGAGTTACGAGCAGTACTTC	CASSPSPSGSYEQYF
.	TRBV5-1	many	TRBJ1-5	TGCGCCAGCAGCTCGGGGGACACAAATCAGCCCCAGCATTTT	CASSSGDTNQPQHF
.	TRBV29-1	.	TRBJ2-7	TGCAGCGTCTCCCTCCGCTTCCCTATCTACGAGCAGTACTTC	CSVSLRFPIYEQYF
TRBD1	TRBV28	many	TRBJ2-5	TGTGCCAGCAGTTTACCTGGGACAGGGAGAGAGACCCAGTACTTC	CASSLPGTGRETQYF
TRBD1	TRBV5-5	many	TRBJ2-5	TGTGCCAGCAGCTCCAGGACAGGGGGGCAAGAGACCCAGTACTTC	CASSSRTGGQETQYF
.	TRBV10-2	.	TRBJ1-4	TGCGCCAGCAGTGTCTCCGGGACTGTGGGTGAAAAACTGTTTTTT	CASSVSGTVGEKLFF
TRBD1	TRBV4-2	few	TRBJ1-1	TGTGCCAGCAGCCAAGAGCAGGGGGCTTCGAACACTGAAGCTTTCTTT	CASSQEQGASNTEAFF
.	TRBV4-1	few	TRBJ2-7	TGCGCCAGCAGCCTCCGGACCTCCTCCTACGAGCAGTACTTC	CASSLRTSSYEQYF
TRBD1	TRBV28	.	TRBJ1-1	TGTGCCAGCAGTACAGGGGGAAACACTGAAGCTTTCTTT	CASSTGGNTEAFF
.	TRBV29-1	.	TRBJ2-3	TGCAGCACCGACTACACAGATACGCAGTATTTT	CSTDYTDTQYF
.	TRBV5-4	many	TRBJ2-5	TGTGCCAGCAGCTTAGTTCTCGCCTCGGCGCCCCAGTACTTC	CASSLVLASAPQYF